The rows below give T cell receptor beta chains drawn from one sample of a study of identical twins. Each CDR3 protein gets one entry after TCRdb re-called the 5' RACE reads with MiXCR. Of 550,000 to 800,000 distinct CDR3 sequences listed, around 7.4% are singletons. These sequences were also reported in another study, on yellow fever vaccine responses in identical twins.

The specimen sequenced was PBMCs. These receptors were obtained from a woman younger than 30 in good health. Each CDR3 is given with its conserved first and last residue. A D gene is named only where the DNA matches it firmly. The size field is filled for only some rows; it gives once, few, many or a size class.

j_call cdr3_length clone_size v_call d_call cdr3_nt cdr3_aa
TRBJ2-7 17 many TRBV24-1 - TGTGCCACCAGTGACCCTAGGTCGGGACGGAATCCTACGGAGCAGTACTTC CATSDPRSGRNPTEQYF
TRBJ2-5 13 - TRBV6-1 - TGTGCCAGCAGCAAGTTGACGGGAGAGACCCAGTACTTC CASSKLTGETQYF
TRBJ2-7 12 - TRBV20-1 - TGCAGTGCACAGGGCGGAAACTACGAGCAGTACTTC CSAQGGNYEQYF
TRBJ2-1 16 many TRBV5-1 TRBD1 TGCGCCAGCAGCCCCGAGCCGGGACAGGTTCTTTATGAGCAGTTCTTC CASSPEPGQVLYEQFF
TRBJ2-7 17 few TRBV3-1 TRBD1 TGTGCCAGCAGCCAAGATGGGTCACAGGGGGCCTCCTACGAGCAGTACTTC CASSQDGSQGASYEQYF
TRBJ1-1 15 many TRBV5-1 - TGCGCCAGCAGCCGTTCGAGGGAGGGGAGGACTGAAGCTTTCTTT CASSRSREGRTEAFF
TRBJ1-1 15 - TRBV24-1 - TGTGCCACCAGTGATGGCCGATTAATGAACACTGAAGCTTTCTTT CATSDGRLMNTEAFF
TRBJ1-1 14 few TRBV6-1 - TGTGCCAGCAACCCTTACCGGGCGAACACTGAAGCTTTCTTT CASNPYRANTEAFF
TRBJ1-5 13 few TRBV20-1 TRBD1 TGCAGTGCTACCGGGACAGTAAGCCAGCCCCAGCATTTT CSATGTVSQPQHF
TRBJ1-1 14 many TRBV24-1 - TGTGCCACCAGTGGCGGGACGGCGAACACTGAAGCTTTCTTT CATSGGTANTEAFF
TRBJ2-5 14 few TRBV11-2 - TGTGCCAGCAGCGCGCGGACAAGACAAGAGACCCAGTACTTC CASSARTRQETQYF
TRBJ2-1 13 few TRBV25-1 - TGTGCCAGCAGGACTACCACCTACAATGAGCAGTTCTTC CASRTTTYNEQFF
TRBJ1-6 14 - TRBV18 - TGTGCCAGCTCACCGTTAGACTATAATTCACCCCTCCACTTT CASSPLDYNSPLHF
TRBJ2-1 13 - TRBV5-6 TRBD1 TGTGCCAGCAGCCTGGCAACAGGGGATGAGCAGTTCTTC CASSLATGDEQFF
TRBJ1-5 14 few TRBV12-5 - TGTGCTAGTGGTTTGGGACAGGGCAATCAGCCCCAGCATTTT CASGLGQGNQPQHF
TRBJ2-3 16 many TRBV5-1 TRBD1 TGCGCCAGCAGCATACAGGGGGCGATTAGCACAGATACGCAGTATTTT CASSIQGAISTDTQYF
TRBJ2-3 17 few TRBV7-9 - TGTGCCAGCAGCTTAAAGCCGGGGGGCCTGGTTTCAGATACGCAGTATTTT CASSLKPGGLVSDTQYF
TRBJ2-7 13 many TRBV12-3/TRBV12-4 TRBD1 TGTGCCAGCCGGGGACAGGGAGGGACCGAGCAGTACTTC CASRGQGGTEQYF
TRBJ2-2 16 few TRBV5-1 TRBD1 TGCGCCAGCAGCCCCTGGGACAGGGGGAACACCGGGGAGCTGTTTTTT CASSPWDRGNTGELFF
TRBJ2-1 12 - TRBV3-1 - TGTGCCAGCAGCCAAACAGATAATGAGCAGTTCTTC CASSQTDNEQFF
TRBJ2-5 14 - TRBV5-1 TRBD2 TGCGCCAGCAGCTTGGGACTAGCGATGGAGACCCAGTACTTC CASSLGLAMETQYF
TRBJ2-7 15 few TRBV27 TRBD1 TGTGCCAGCAGTTTACCGGGGCAGGGGGTATACGAGCAGTACTTC CASSLPGQGVYEQYF
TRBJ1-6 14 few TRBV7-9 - TGTGCCAGCAGCTTAGTGTCGTCTAATTCACCCCTCCACTTT CASSLVSSNSPLHF
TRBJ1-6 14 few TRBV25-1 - TGTGCCAGCAAGTTAGGACAGAGTAATTCACCCCTCCACTTT CASKLGQSNSPLHF
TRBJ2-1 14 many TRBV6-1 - TGTGCCAGCAAAAAAGAGGCTTCCTACAATGAGCAGTTCTTC CASKKEASYNEQFF
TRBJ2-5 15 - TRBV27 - TGTGCCAGCAGCCTTTTTGGGGCGAGCCAAGAGACCCAGTACTTC CASSLFGASQETQYF
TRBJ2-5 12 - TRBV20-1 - TGCAGTGCTCCCGGTGTCTGGGAGACCCAGTACTTC CSAPGVWETQYF